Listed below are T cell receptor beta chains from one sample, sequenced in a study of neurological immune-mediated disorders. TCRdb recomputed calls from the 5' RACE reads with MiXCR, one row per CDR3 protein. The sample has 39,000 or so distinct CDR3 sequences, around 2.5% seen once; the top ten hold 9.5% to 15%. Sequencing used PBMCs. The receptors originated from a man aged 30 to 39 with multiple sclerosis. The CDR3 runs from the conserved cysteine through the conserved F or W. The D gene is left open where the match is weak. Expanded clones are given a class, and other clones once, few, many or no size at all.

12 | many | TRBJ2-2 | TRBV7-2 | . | TGTGCCAGCAGCTCCGGGACCGGGGAGCTGTTTTTT | CASSSGTGELFF
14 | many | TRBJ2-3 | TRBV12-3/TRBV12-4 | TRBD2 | TGTGCCAGCAGTTTCACCGGGGGGGGGGATACGCAGTATTTT | CASSFTGGGDTQYF
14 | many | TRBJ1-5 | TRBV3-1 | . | TGTGCCAGCAGCCAGCAGGGTCAAAATCAGCCCCAGCATTTT | CASSQQGQNQPQHF
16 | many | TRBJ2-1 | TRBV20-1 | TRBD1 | TGCAGTGCTAGAGAGTCCGGGACAGGGGCGGGCAATGAGCAGTTCTTC | CSARESGTGAGNEQFF
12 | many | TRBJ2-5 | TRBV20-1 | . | TGCAGTGCCCGGGGTGGGAGGGAGACCCAGTACTTC | CSARGGRETQYF
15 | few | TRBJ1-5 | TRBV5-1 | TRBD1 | TGCGCCAGCAGCACGACAGGGGCGGGCAATCAGCCCCAGCATTTT | CASSTTGAGNQPQHF
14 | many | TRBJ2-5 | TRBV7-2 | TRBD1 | TGTGCCAGCAGCCCCGGACAGGGACGCGAGACCCAGTACTTC | CASSPGQGRETQYF
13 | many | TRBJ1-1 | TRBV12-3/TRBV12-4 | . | TGTGCCAGCAGTTTATGGGGCGACACTGAAGCTTTCTTT | CASSLWGDTEAFF
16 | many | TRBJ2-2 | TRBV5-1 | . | TGCGCCAGCAGCTTTAGACTAGATCCCGGCACCGGGGAGCTGTTTTTT | CASSFRLDPGTGELFF
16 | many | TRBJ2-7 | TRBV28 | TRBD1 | TGTGCCAGCAGCCACGCCCACAGGGGTTTGATCTACGAGCAGTACTTC | CASSHAHRGLIYEQYF
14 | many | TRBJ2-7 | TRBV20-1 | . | TGCAGTGTGACGAGAACCGGGGACTCCTACGAGCAGTACTTC | CSVTRTGDSYEQYF
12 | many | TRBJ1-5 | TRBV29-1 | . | TGCAGCGTCCGGGAGGGCAATCAGCCCCAGCATTTT | CSVREGNQPQHF
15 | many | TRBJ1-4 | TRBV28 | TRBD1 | TGTGCCAGCAGTTTAGCGGGACAGGGAGGAGAAAAACTGTTTTTT | CASSLAGQGGEKLFF
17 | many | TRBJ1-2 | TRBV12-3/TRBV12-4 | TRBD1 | TGTGCCAGCAGTCCGGGACAGGGACGCTTAGCTAACTATGGCTACACCTTC | CASSPGQGRLANYGYTF
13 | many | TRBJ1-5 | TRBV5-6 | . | TGTGCCAGCAGCTTGAGGGGAAATCAGCCCCAGCATTTT | CASSLRGNQPQHF
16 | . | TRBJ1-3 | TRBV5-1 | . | TGCGCCAGCAGCTTGGTGTCTGGGCAGGGTGGAAACACCATATATTTT | CASSLVSGQGGNTIYF
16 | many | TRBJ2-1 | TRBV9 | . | TGTGCCAGCAGCGTGGGTGGGGCGGCCCTGGGGGATGAGCAGTTCTTC | CASSVGGAALGDEQFF
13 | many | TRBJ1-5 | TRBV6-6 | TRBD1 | TGTGCCAGTCAGGGGGGGAACAATCAGCCCCAGCATTTT | CASQGGNNQPQHF